Included here is one T cell receptor (beta chain) sequence, with context. Which cohort a participant joined came from the clinical history participants gave. The CDR3 totals 15 residues. V shed 3 bases, J shed 5 bases, and the junction held 6 bases outside the gene matches. The germline V gene has CDR1 MNHEY and CDR2 SVGAGI. Repertoires were generated with immunoSEQ multiplex PCR, while TCRdb's copy carries only in-frame clones and drops some. The repertoire holds about 480,000 clones, with 70% to 90% as singletons. The data stem from a study of blood T cell repertoires in COVID-19. The sample taken for sequencing was PBMCs or T cells enriched from blood (not recorded which). This TCR derives from a middle-aged woman who had recovered from COVID-19. V gene TRBV6-5 combines with J gene TRBJ1-1; TRBD1 matches 10 bases. The CDR3 region has the DNA TGTGCCAGCAGTTATTCGACAGGGGGCTCGACTGAAGCTTTCTTT. Residues: CASSYSTGGSTEAFF.